The 22 T cell receptor beta chains reported below all come from one sample, sequenced in a study of graft-versus-host responses after intestinal transplantation (dated by TCRdb to 2020 to 2023). The method was the immunoSEQ multiplex PCR assay. Drawn from immuneACCESS, this table holds only the in-frame rearrangements with V and J called that TCRdb kept. Clones are partly lost; checked studies trace under half to an unresolved V gene and leave the rest unexplained. The sample yields approximately 40,000 clones; about 90% were counted once. Approximately 2.2% of the sample comes from the top ten. The source material was PBMCs, sampled approximately 320 days after intestinal transplant. These receptors came from a human patient who received an intestinal transplant, so some T cells may come from the graft donor.

The genes are TRBV6-6 and TRBJ1-6, with 10 bases lining up with TRBD1. J was trimmed by 8 bases and V by 2 bases; bases with no gene match: 3. The CDR3 covers 15 residues. CDR1 and CDR2 from the germline V gene are MNHNY and SVGAGI (reference sequence). The CDR3 loop reads CASSYGQGGHSPLHF. Written as DNA, the CDR3 is TGTGCCAGCAGTTACGGACAGGGGGGCCATTCACCCCTCCACTTT.

This clone was seen only once. The V and J genes are TRBV6-1 and TRBJ2-7; possibly TRBD1 for D (5 bases). This CDR3 spans 12 amino acids. Germline values: CDR1 MNHNS, CDR2 SASEGT. Between the trimmed V and J ends, which lost 5 bases and 3 bases, there was a span of 8 bases. The CDR3 DNA reads TGTGCCAGCAGTCTAGGGGACTACGAGCAGTACTTC. Its protein is CASSLGDYEQYF.

This sequence joins TRBV30 and TRBJ1-6; D possibly corresponds to TRBD1 (5 bases). The CDR3 loop spans 14 amino acids. Between the trimmed V and J ends, which lost 2 bases and 5 bases, there was a span of 10 bases. Germline V gene lookup returns CDR1 GTSNPN and CDR2 SVGIG (reference sequence). The DNA of the CDR3 is TGTGCCTGGAGTTCTTCGGGGGATAATTCACCCCTCCACTTT. This sequence encodes CAWSSSGDNSPLHF.

V usage is TRBV9 and J usage is TRBJ1-3; the match to TRBD1 covers 7 bases. The V and J ends lost 0 bases and 8 bases, in that order; junction bases with no gene match: 8. Germline assignment: CDR1 SGDLS and CDR2 YYNGEE. CDR3 length: 15 amino acids. CDR3 residues: CASSVASRTGHTIYF. The DNA of the CDR3 is TGTGCCAGCAGCGTAGCCTCCCGGACAGGCCACACCATATATTTT.

The rearrangement links TRBV9 to TRBJ1-2, with 8 bases that match TRBD1. Unmatched junction bases numbered 2, after V lost 1 base and J lost 3 bases. The CDR3 runs 14 residues. CDR1 is SGDLS and CDR2 is YYNGEE in the germline V gene. The CDR3 sequence: CASSVSGGDYGYTF. In DNA, the CDR3 is TGTGCCAGCAGCGTATCAGGGGGCGACTATGGCTACACCTTC.

The CDR3 reads CASSSDSNSNQPQHF. The CDR3 DNA follows: TGTGCCAGCTCTTCGGACTCCAATAGCAATCAGCCCCAGCATTTT. The chain employs TRBV18 and TRBJ1-5; D ambiguous. Per the germline V gene, CDR1 is KGHSH and CDR2 is LQKENI. The CDR3 is 15 residues long. Trimming left V 6 bases short and J 0 bases short, with 12 bases between.

J is TRBJ2-3 and V is TRBV2; the D is unclear. Trimming shortened V by 5 bases and J by 6 bases, and 6 bases separated the two germline ends. Germline V gives CDR1 SNHLY, CDR2 FYNNEI. The CDR3 sequence is 11 residues long. The CDR3 here is CASSIRDTQYF. The DNA for the CDR3 is TGTGCCAGCAGTATCCGGGATACGCAGTATTTT.

This sequence joins TRBV21-1 and TRBJ2-1; the DNA was not used to check the table's D call, TRBD1. TRBV21-1 is tagged as a pseudogene. The CDR3 sequence is 15 residues long. The CDR3 protein is CASSKLSPGGNEQFF. CDR3 DNA: TGTGCCAGCAGCAAATTATCGCCAGGGGGCAATGAGCAGTTCTTC.

V usage is TRBV5-1 and J usage is TRBJ2-3; no clear D gene. This CDR3 has 15 amino acids. CDR1 SGHRS and CDR2 YFSETQ come from the germline V gene. The V end was cut by 3 bases, the J end by 1 base, with 12 bases between. CDR3 sequence (DNA): TGCGCCAGCAGCTCGACTGGCCCCGGCACAGATACGCAGTATTTT. Translating gives CASSSTGPGTDTQYF.

This rearrangement joins TRBV9 to TRBJ2-1; 7 nucleotides line up with TRBD2. Germline CDR1 and CDR2: SGDLS and YYNGEE. J gave up 8 bases and V 4 bases, and 9 bases lay outside the gene matches. The CDR3 runs 14 residues. The CDR3 sequence: CASSLAAGWDEQFF. The CDR3 DNA sequence: TGTGCCAGCAGCCTAGCGGCAGGGTGGGATGAGCAGTTCTTC. Full variable domain (outside the CDR3, taken from reference TRBV9 and TRBJ2-1): DSGVTQTPKHLITATGQRVTLRCSPRSGDLSVYWYQQSLDQGLQFLIQYYNGEERAKGNILERFSAQQFPDLHSELNLSSLELGDSALYFCASSLAAGWDEQFFGPGTRLTVL.

V and J are TRBV7-3 and TRBJ2-5; possibly TRBD1 for D (5 bases). The CDR3 spans 16 residues. V lost 4 bases and J lost 5, with 20 bases in between. Germline V lookup: CDR1 SGHTA, CDR2 FQGTGA. In nucleotides, the CDR3 is TGTGCCAGCAGCTCAACAGGTGGAAGTGGTATGGAGACCCAGTACTTC. This codes for CASSSTGGSGMETQYF.

The chain uses TRBV5-5 and TRBJ1-2, with D uncertain. Germline V CDR1 and CDR2: SGHKS, YYEKEE (reference sequence). Between the trimmed V and J ends, which lost 0 bases and 7 bases, there was a span of 13 bases. The CDR3 is 14 residues long. The CDR3 region is CASSLEATGVGYTF. The CDR3 coding sequence is TGTGCCAGCAGCTTGGAGGCCACGGGTGTTGGCTACACCTTC.

This clone is a singleton in its sample. This sequence joins TRBV4-1 and TRBJ1-4; D uncertain. The germline gives CDR1 MGHRA, CDR2 YSYEKL. The CDR3 runs 15 residues. V was cut by 6 bases and J by 0 bases, with 11 bases left in between. The CDR3 spells CASSPAAATNEKLFF. CDR3 DNA: TGCGCCAGCAGTCCAGCAGCTGCAACTAATGAAAAACTGTTTTTT.

The CDR3 spells CASNDGAGGINEQFF. The CDR3 DNA is TGTGCCAGCAACGACGGGGCGGGGGGTATAAATGAGCAGTTCTTC. V is TRBV2 and J is TRBJ2-1; 8 nucleotides match TRBD2. J was trimmed by 7 bases and V by 7 bases; bases with no gene match: 12. In germline, CDR1 is SNHLY, CDR2 FYNNEI. The CDR3 is made up of 15 amino acids.

The chain uses TRBV5-8 and TRBJ2-5; 9 bases line up with TRBD1. CDR3 length: 15 residues. Trimming cost V 0 bases and J 1 base; bases outside gene matches: 1. Germline V gives CDR1 SGHTS, CDR2 YDEGEE. The chain's CDR3 is CASSLEQGAQETQYF. In DNA form, the CDR3 reads TGTGCCAGCAGCTTGGAACAGGGGGCCCAAGAGACCCAGTACTTC.

The chain combines TRBV6-5 with TRBJ2-5; the match to TRBD2 covers 14 bases. Germline CDR1 is MNHEY and CDR2 is SVGAGI. CDR3 length: 14 residues. V lost 6 bases, J lost 7 bases, and 4 bases stayed unmatched. As DNA, the CDR3 is TGTGCCAGCAGCCCGACTAGCGGGGGGGCGACCCAGTACTTC. Protein sequence: CASSPTSGGATQYF.

V gene TRBV6-5 combines with J gene TRBJ2-7; 8 nucleotides align to TRBD1. The ends lost 7 bases at V and 5 bases at J; junction bases unmatched: 7. Germline V gives CDR1 MNHEY, CDR2 SVGAGI. This CDR3 contains 13 residues. The CDR3 sequence: CASKNRGNNEQYF. The CDR3 DNA reads as TGTGCCAGCAAAAACAGGGGGAACAACGAGCAGTACTTC.

J is TRBJ1-3 and V is TRBV6-5; D unresolved. Germline V lookup: CDR1 MNHEY, CDR2 SVGAGI. This CDR3 is built from 16 residues. Deletions cut 0 bases from V and 0 bases from J, with 9 bases between. As DNA, the CDR3 is TGTGCCAGCAGTTACTCGGGCGCCACCTCTGGAAACACCATATATTTT. It specifies CASSYSGATSGNTIYF.

V and J are TRBV7-2 and TRBJ1-6; 9 bases are shared with TRBD1. Germline assignment: CDR1 SGHTA and CDR2 FQGNSA. V dropped 4 bases and J dropped 4; count of bases not matched to a gene: 2. CDR3 size: 15 residues. The CDR3 coding sequence is TGTGCCAGCAGCTCCGGGACAGGGTATAATTCACCCCTCCACTTT. Translating it yields CASSSGTGYNSPLHF.

The chain couples TRBV18 to TRBJ2-5, with TRBD2 identical over 7 bases. Germline V gene sequence: CDR1 KGHSH, CDR2 LQKENI. The CDR3 is 16 residues long. V lost 3 bases to trimming and J lost 5 bases; unmatched junction nucleotides: 12. CDR3 region: CASSPRGLVDSETQYF. The CDR3 DNA is TGTGCCAGCTCACCTCGAGGACTAGTGGATTCTGAGACCCAGTACTTC.

Concerning this clone: The junction and the germline gene differ at one end; a read error may be behind it. This CDR3 is also generated by other DNA sequences in the sample. The rearrangement joins TRBV18 to TRBJ1-5; possibly TRBD1 for D (6 bases). Germline CDR1 and CDR2: KGHSH and LQKENI. CDR3 length: 16 amino acids. The CDR3 loop is CASSPTGTGSNQPQHF. The CDR3 bases are TGTGCCAGCTCACCGACCGGAACAGGGAGCAATCAACCCCAGCATTTT.

The CDR3: CASSLTGWAGELFF. DNA of the CDR3: TGTGCCAGCAGTTTAACAGGGTGGGCCGGGGAGCTGTTTTTT. This chain joins TRBV27 and TRBJ2-2; D is possibly TRBD1 (6 bases). Germline V CDR1 and CDR2: MNHEY, SMNVEV (reference sequence). V lost 2 bases to trimming and J lost 6 bases, with 10 bases between them. The CDR3 totals 14 residues.